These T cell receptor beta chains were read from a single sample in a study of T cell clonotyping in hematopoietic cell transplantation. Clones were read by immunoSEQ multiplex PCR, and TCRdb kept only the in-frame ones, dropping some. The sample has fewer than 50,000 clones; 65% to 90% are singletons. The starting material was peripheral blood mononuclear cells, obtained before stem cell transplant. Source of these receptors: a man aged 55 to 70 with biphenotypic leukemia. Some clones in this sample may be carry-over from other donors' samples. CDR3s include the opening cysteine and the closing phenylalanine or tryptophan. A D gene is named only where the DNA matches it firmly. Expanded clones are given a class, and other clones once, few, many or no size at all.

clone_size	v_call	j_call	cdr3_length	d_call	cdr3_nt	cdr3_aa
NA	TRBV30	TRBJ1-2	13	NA	TGTGCCTGGGCTGTGGACTCCGGGAGTGGCTACACCTTC	CAWAVDSGSGYTF
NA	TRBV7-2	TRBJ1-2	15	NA	TGTGCCAGCAGCTTAAGCAGGGAGGCTAACTATGGCTACACCTTC	CASSLSREANYGYTF
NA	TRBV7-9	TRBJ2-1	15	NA	TGTGCCAGCAGCTCTTGGGGGGAGGCCCTCAATGAGCAGTTCTTC	CASSSWGEALNEQFF
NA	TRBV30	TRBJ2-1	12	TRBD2	TGTGCCTGGAGTGTATCAGGCGGGAGCAGGTTCTTC	CAWSVSGGSRFF
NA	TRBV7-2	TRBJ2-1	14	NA	TGTGCCAGCAGCTTAGTCTGGACTGAAAGTGAGCAGTTCTTC	CASSLVWTESEQFF
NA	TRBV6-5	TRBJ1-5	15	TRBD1	TGTGCCAGCAGTTATCATCCGACAGGGGGTCAGCCCCAGCATTTT	CASSYHPTGGQPQHF
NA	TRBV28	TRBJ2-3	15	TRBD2	TGTGCCAGCAGTACCGCCGGGCGGGAGTTCTATACGCAGTATTTT	CASSTAGREFYTQYF
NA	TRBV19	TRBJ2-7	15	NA	TGTGCCAGTAGTATTGTTTGGGGCGGACCCTACGAGCAGTACTTC	CASSIVWGGPYEQYF
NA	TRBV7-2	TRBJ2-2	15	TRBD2	TGTGCCAGCAGGCCTCGACTAGCGGGAACCGGGGAGCTGTTTTTT	CASRPRLAGTGELFF
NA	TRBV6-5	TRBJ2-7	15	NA	TGTGCCAGCAGTTACTCGAATTTGGGCTCCTACGAGCAGTACTTC	CASSYSNLGSYEQYF
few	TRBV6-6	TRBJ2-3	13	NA	TGTGCCAGCAGTTACCAGGAAGGTGGGACGCAGTATTTT	CASSYQEGGTQYF
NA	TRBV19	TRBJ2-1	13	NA	TGTGCCAGTAGTATATCCGCCAACAATGAGCAGTTCTTC	CASSISANNEQFF
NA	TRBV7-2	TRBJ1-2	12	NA	TGTGCCAGCGAAAAGGGGGACTATGGCTACACCTTC	CASEKGDYGYTF